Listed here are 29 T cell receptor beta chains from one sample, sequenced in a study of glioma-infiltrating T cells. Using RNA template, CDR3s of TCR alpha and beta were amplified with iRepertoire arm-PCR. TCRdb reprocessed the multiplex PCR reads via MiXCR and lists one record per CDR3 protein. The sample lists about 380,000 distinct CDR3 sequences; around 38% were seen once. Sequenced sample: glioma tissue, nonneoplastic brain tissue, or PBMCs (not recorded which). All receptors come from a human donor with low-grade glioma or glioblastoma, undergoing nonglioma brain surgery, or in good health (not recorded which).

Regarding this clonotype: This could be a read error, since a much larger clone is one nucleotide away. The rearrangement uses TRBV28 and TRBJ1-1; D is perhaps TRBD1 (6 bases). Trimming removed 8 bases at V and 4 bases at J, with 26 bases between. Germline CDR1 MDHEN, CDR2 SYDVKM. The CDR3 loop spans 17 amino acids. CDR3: CASRPGGGTRGFTEAFF. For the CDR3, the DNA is TGTGCCAGCCGCCCGGGAGGCGGCACCAGGGGTTTCACTGAAGCTTTCTTT.

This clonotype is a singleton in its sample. CDR3 DNA sequence: TGCAGCGTTGGAGAGGGGCAGGTAGAGCAGTACTTC. Amino acids: CSVGEGQVEQYF. The rearrangement joins TRBV29-1 to TRBJ2-7; D is possibly TRBD1 or TRBD2 (5 bases each). Germline-derived CDR1 and CDR2 are SQVTM and ANQGSEA. V lost 4 bases and J 7 bases, leaving 14 bases between the germline ends. This CDR3 is 12 amino acids long.

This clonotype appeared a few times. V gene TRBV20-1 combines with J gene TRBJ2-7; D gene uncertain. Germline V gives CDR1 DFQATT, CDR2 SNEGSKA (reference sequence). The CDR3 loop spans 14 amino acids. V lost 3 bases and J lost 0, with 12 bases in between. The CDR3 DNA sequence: TGCAGTGCTAGTCCAGCGACGAGCTCCTACGAGCAGTACTTC. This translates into CSASPATSSYEQYF.

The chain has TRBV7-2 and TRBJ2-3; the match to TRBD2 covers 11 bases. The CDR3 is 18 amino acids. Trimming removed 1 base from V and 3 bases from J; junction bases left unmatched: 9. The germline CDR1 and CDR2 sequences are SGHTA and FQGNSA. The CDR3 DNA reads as TGTGCCAGCAGCTTAGGAATAGCGGGAGGGCTAGAGACAGATACGCAGTATTTT. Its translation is CASSLGIAGGLETDTQYF.

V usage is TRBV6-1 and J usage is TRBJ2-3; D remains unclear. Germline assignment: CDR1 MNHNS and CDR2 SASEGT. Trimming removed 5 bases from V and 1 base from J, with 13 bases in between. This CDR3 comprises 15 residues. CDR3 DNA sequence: TGTGCCAGCAGTCTCAAAATTTCGGGCACAGATACGCAGTATTTT. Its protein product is CASSLKISGTDTQYF.

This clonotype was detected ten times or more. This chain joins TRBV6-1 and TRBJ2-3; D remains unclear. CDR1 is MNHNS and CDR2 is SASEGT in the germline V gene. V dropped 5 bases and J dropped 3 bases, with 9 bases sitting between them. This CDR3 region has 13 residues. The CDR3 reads CASSWAYTDTQYF. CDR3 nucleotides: TGTGCCAGCAGTTGGGCCTATACAGATACGCAGTATTTT.

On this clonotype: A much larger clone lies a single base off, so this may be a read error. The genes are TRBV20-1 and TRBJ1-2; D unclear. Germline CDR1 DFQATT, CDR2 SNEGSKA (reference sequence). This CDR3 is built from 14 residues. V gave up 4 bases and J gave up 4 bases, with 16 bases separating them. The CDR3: CSATSGSISYGYTF. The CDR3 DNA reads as TGCAGTGCTACCTCGGGTTCGATCAGCTATGGCTACACCTTC.

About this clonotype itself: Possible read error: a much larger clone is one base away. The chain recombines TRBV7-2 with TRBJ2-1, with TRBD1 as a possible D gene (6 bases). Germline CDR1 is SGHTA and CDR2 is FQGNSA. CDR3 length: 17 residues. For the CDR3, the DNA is TGTGCCAGCGGCTTAGGAGCGTTCACAGGGACCAACAATGAGCAGTTCTTC. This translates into CASGLGAFTGTNNEQFF.

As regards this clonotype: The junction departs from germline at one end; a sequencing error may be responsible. The CDR3, as DNA: TGTTCCAGCCAAACCCCGGGCCAGGGCGTCGAGCAGTACTTC. This gives the protein CSSQTPGQGVEQYF. V gene TRBV28 combines with J gene TRBJ2-7; D is possibly TRBD1 (5 bases). The CDR3 is made up of 14 amino acids. Looked up from germline, CDR1 is MDHEN and CDR2 is SYDVKM.

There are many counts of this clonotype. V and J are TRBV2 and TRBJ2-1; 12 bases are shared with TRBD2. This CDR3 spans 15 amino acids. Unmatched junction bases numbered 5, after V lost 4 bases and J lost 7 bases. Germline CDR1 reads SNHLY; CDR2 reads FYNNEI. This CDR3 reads CASSAPSGRGNEQFF. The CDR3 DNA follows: TGTGCCAGCAGTGCACCTAGCGGGAGGGGAAATGAGCAGTTCTTC.

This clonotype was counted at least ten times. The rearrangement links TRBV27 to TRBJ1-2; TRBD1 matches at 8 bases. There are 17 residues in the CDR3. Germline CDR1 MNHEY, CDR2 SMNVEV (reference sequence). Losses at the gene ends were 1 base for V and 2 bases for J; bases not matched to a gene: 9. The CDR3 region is CASSLLAGQGGNYGYTF. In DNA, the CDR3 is TGTGCCAGCAGTTTATTAGCCGGACAGGGAGGAAACTATGGCTACACCTTC.

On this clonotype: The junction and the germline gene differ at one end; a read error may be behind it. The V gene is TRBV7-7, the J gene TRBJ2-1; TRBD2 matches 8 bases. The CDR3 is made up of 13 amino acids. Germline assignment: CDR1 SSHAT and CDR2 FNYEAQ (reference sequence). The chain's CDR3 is CASSPRTSRGQFF. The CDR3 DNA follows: TGTGCTAGCAGCCCGCGGACTAGCCGTGGGCAGTTCTTC.

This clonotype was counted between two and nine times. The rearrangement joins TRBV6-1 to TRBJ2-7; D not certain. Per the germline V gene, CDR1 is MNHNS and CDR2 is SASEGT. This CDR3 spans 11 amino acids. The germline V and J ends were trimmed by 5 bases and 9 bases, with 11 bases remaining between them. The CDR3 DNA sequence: TGTGCCAGCAGTCAAAGCCTCGGGCAGTACTTC. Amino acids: CASSQSLGQYF.

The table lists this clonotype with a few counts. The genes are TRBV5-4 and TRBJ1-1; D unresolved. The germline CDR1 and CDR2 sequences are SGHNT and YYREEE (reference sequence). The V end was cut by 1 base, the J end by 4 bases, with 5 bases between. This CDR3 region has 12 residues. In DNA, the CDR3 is TGTGCCAGCAGCTTGATAAGCACTGAAGCTTTCTTT. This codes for CASSLISTEAFF. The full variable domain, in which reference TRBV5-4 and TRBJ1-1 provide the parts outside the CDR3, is ETGVTQSPTHLIKTRGQQVTLRCSSQSGHNTVSWYQQALGQGPQFIFQYYREEENGRGNFPPRFSGLQFPNYSSELNVNALELDDSALYLCASSLISTEAFFGQGTRLTVV.

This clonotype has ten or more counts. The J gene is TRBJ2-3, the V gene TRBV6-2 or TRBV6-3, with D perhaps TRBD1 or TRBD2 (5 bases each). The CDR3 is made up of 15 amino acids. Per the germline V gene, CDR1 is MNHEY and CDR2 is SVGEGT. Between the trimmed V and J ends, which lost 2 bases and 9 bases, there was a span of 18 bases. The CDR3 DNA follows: TGTGCCAGCAGTTACACCGGGACCACCGTACGAACGCAGTATTTT. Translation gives CASSYTGTTVRTQYF.

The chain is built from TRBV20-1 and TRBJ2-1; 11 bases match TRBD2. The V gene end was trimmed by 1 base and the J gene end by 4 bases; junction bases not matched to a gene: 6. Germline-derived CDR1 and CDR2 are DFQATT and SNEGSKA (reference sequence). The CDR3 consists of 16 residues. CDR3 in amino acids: CSARALAGGRYNEQFF. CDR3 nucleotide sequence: TGCAGTGCTAGAGCCTTAGCGGGAGGGCGTTACAATGAGCAGTTCTTC.

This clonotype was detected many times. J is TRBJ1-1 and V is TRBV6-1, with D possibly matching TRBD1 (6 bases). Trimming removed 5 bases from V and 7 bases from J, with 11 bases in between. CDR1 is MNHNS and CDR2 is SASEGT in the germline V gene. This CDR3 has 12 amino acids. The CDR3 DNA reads TGTGCCAGCAGTCACCGGGGGCTTGAAGCTTTCTTT. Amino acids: CASSHRGLEAFF.

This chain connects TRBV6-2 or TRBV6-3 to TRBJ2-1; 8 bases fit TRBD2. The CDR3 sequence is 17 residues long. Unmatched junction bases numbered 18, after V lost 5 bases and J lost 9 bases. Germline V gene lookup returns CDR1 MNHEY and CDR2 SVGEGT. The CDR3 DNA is TGTGCCAGCAGTCGGACTAGCTGGGGAGAGAGGGCCTTTGAGCAGTTCTTC. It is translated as CASSRTSWGERAFEQFF.

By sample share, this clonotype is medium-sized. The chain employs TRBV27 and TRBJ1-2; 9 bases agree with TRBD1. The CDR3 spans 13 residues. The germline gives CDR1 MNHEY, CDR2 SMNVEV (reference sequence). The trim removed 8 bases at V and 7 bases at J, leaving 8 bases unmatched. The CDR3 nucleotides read TGTGCCAGCGGTAAACAGGGGGCGGGTGGCTACACCTTC. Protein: CASGKQGAGGYTF.

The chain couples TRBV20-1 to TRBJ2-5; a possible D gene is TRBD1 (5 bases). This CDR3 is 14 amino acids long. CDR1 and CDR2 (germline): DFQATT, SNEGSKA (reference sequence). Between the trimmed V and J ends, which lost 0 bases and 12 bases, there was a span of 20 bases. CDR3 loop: CSARDLAGRPLEYF. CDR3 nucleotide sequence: TGCAGTGCTAGAGATCTGGCAGGGCGTCCCCTCGAGTACTTC.

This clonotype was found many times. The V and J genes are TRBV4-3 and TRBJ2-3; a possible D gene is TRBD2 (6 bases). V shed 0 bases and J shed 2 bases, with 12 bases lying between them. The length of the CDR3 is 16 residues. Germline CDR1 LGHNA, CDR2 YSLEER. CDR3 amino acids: CASSQDPGDFTDTQYF. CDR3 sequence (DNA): TGCGCCAGCAGCCAAGATCCGGGGGATTTCACAGATACGCAGTATTTT.

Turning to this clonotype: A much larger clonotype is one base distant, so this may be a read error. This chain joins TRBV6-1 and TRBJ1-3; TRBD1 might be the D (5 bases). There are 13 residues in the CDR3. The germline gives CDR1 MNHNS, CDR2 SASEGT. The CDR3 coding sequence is TGTGCCAGCACACCCACGGGGGGAAGCACCATATATTTT. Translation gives CASTPTGGSTIYF.

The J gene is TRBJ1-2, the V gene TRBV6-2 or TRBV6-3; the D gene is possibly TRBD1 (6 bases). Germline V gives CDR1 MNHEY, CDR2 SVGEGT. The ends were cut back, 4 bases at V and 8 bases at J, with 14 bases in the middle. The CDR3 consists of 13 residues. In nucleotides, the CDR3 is TGTGCCAGCAGTTTAAGACAGGTCGGCGGCTACACCTTC. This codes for CASSLRQVGGYTF.

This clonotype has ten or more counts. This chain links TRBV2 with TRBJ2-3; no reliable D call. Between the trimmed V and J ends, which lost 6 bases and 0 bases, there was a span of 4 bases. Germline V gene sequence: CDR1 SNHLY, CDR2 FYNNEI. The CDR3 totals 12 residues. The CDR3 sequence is CASRGSTDTQYF. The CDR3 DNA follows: TGTGCCAGCAGGGGCAGCACAGATACGCAGTATTTT.

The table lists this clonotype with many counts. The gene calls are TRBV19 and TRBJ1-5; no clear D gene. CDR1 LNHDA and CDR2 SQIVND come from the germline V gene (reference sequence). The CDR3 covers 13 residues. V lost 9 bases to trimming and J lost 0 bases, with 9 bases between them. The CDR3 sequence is CARRTGSNQPQHF. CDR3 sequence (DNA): TGTGCCAGGAGGACGGGTAGCAATCAGCCCCAGCATTTT. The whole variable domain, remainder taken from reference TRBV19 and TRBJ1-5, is DGGITQSPKYLFRKEGQNVTLSCEQNLNHDAMYWYRQDPGQGLRLIYYSQIVNDFQKGDIAEGYSVSREKKESFPLTVTSAQKNPTAFYLCARRTGSNQPQHFGDGTRLSIL.

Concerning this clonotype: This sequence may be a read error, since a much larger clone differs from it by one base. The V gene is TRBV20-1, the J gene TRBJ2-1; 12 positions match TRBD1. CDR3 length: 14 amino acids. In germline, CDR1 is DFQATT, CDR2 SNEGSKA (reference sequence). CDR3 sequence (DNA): TGCAGTGCTAGACGCCGGGACAGGGGGCATGAGCAGTCCTTC. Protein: CSARRRDRGHEQSF.

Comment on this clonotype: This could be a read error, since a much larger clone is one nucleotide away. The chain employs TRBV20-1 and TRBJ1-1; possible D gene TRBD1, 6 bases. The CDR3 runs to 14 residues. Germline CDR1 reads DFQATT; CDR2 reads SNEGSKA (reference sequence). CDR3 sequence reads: CSAREAGDGTEDFF. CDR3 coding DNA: TGCAGTGCTAGAGAGGCAGGGGATGGCACTGAAGATTTCTTT.

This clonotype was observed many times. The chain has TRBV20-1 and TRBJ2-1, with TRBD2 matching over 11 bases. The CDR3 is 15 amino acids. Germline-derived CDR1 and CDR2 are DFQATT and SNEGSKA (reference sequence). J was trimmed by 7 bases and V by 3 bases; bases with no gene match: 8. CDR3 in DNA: TGCAGTGCTAGGGATAGCGGGAGGGCTAGGAATGAGCAGTTCTTC. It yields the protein CSARDSGRARNEQFF.

The CDR3 nucleotides are TGTGCCAGCAGACAATCTTTAGCAAACGGACTCTATGGCTACACCTTC. Its protein is CASRQSLANGLYGYTF. The chain uses TRBV28 and TRBJ1-2; unclear D gene. The V gene's germline CDR1 is MDHEN and CDR2 SYDVKM. Trimming pared 6 bases from V and 4 bases from J, leaving 21 bases between. The CDR3 is 16 residues long.